These 17 T cell receptor beta chains came from one sample sequenced in a study of blood T cell repertoires in COVID-19. The assay was immunoSEQ multiplex PCR, and TCRdb's table has in-frame clones only and misses some. The repertoire holds 200,000 to 250,000 clones, with around 80% as singletons. The sequencing input was peripheral blood. These TCRs come from a man aged 25-40 years with active or convalescent COVID-19.

V usage is TRBV24-1 and J usage is TRBJ1-2, with 12 bases identical to TRBD1. V was clipped by 3 bases and J by 6 bases; unmatched bases: 7. Germline V gene data show CDR1 as KGHDR and CDR2 as SFDVKD. This CDR3 spans 16 amino acids. The CDR3 DNA follows: TGTGCCACCAGTGATCCCGGGACAGGGGGCGCCGATGGCTACACCTTC. As protein: CATSDPGTGGADGYTF.

This chain links TRBV7-6 with TRBJ2-5, with D possibly being TRBD2 (5 bases). CDR1 and CDR2 from the germline V gene are SGHVS and FNYEAQ. The CDR3 covers 16 residues. The V end was cut by 6 bases, the J end by 1 base, with 18 bases between. CDR3 loop: CASRSGPHTLQETQYF. The CDR3 nucleotides are TGTGCCAGCAGAAGCGGACCCCATACCCTCCAAGAGACCCAGTACTTC.

CDR3 in DNA: TGCAGCGTTGATAGGGGGTCTAGCGGGAGGGGCTCCTACAATGAGCAGTTCTTC. Translated: CSVDRGSSGRGSYNEQFF. This chain uses TRBV29-1 with TRBJ2-1; 12 bases map to TRBD2. The V gene end was trimmed by 3 bases and the J gene end by 0 bases; junction bases not matched to a gene: 9. Germline V gives CDR1 SQVTM, CDR2 ANQGSEA. CDR3 length: 18 amino acids.

This chain uses TRBV5-1 with TRBJ2-7, with D perhaps TRBD1 (6 bases). The V gene lost 3 bases and the J gene lost 9 bases, with 22 bases spanning the gap. The CDR3 totals 15 residues. The germline gives CDR1 SGHRS, CDR2 YFSETQ. The CDR3 here is CASSSKGERGSWQYF. The CDR3 nucleotides are TGCGCCAGCAGCTCCAAGGGGGAGAGAGGGAGTTGGCAGTACTTC.

The chain joins TRBV28 to TRBJ2-7; TRBD1 matches 8 bases. This CDR3 is built from 15 residues. With 6 bases clipped from V and 5 bases from J, the junction kept 12 bases outside the gene matches. Germline loops: CDR1 MDHEN, CDR2 SYDVKM. CDR3 residues: CASSPANPGGDEQYF. The CDR3 DNA reads TGTGCCAGCAGCCCTGCCAACCCAGGGGGCGACGAGCAGTACTTC.

V is TRBV28 and J is TRBJ2-1; D is ambiguous. Trimming took off 3 bases at V and 0 bases at J, with 9 bases between the two ends. The CDR3 totals 15 residues. Looked up from germline, CDR1 is MDHEN and CDR2 is SYDVKM. The chain's CDR3 is CASSLVVSSYNEQFF. The CDR3 region has the DNA TGTGCCAGCAGTTTGGTTGTTAGCTCCTACAATGAGCAGTTCTTC.

This chain joins TRBV5-4 and TRBJ2-3; D is unresolved. With 1 base removed from V and 6 bases from J, the gap between germline ends came to 9 bases. Germline lookup yields CDR1 SGHNT and CDR2 YYREEE (reference sequence). The CDR3 spans 13 residues. The chain's CDR3 is CASSLPPGDTQYF. The CDR3 region has the DNA TGTGCCAGCAGCTTGCCCCCCGGGGATACGCAGTATTTT. The full variable domain, with the rest looked up from reference TRBV5-4 and TRBJ2-3, is ETGVTQSPTHLIKTRGQQVTLRCSSQSGHNTVSWYQQALGQGPQFIFQYYREEENGRGNFPPRFSGLQFPNYSSELNVNALELDDSALYLCASSLPPGDTQYFGPGTRLTVL.

The chain is built from TRBV28 and TRBJ1-6, with TRBD1 matching 8 bases. Unmatched junction bases numbered 8, after V lost 3 bases and J lost 10 bases. The germline V gene has CDR1 MDHEN and CDR2 SYDVKM. The CDR3 has 15 residues. CDR3 sequence: CASSFSGDRRSPLHF. In DNA, the CDR3 is TGTGCCAGCAGTTTCTCAGGGGACAGGCGCTCACCCCTCCACTTT. The variable domain in full, completed from reference TRBV28 and TRBJ1-6, reads DVKVTQSSRYLVKRTGEKVFLECVQDMDHENMFWYRQDPGLGLRLIYFSYDVKMKEKGDIPEGYSVSREKKERFSLILESASTNQTSMYLCASSFSGDRRSPLHFGNGTRLTVT.

J is TRBJ2-3 and V is TRBV2; TRBD2 matches at 7 bases. The CDR3 sequence is 14 residues long. Germline lookup yields CDR1 SNHLY and CDR2 FYNNEI. V lost 6 bases and J lost 1; bases outside the gene matches: 4. The CDR3: CASRREVRTDTQYF. The CDR3 coding sequence is TGTGCCAGCAGACGGGAGGTACGCACAGATACGCAGTATTTT.

The chain employs TRBV5-1 and TRBJ2-1; TRBD2 matches 7 bases. The germline CDR1 and CDR2 sequences are SGHRS and YFSETQ. V dropped 4 bases and J dropped 3; count of bases not matched to a gene: 4. This CDR3 spans 14 amino acids. CDR3 protein: CASSPTGGYNEQFF. The DNA for the CDR3 is TGCGCCAGCAGCCCCACGGGAGGCTACAATGAGCAGTTCTTC.

The V call is TRBV7-2, the J call TRBJ2-3; TRBD2 agrees at 8 bases. J was trimmed by 4 bases and V by 1 base; bases with no gene match: 1. Germline CDR1 is SGHTA and CDR2 is FQGNSA. This CDR3 spans 14 amino acids. The CDR3 here is CASSLDSGADTQYF. The CDR3 region has the DNA TGTGCCAGCAGCTTAGATAGCGGGGCAGATACGCAGTATTTT.

This clone appeared once. J is TRBJ1-6 and V is TRBV6-2 or TRBV6-3; D gene ambiguous. Germline V gene data show CDR1 as MNHEY and CDR2 as SVGEGT. CDR3 length equals 14 residues. Trimming shortened V by 4 bases and J by 8 bases, and 12 bases separated the two germline ends. CDR3 bases: TGTGCCAGCAGTTTGCAAGGGCGGGATTCACCCCTCCACTTT. Translated: CASSLQGRDSPLHF.

This clone was seen a few times. This chain connects TRBV28 to TRBJ2-7; 8 positions match TRBD1. This CDR3 has 14 amino acids. J was trimmed by 3 bases and V by 6 bases; bases with no gene match: 7. Germline V gives CDR1 MDHEN, CDR2 SYDVKM. CDR3 amino acids: CASRIPGTGYEQYF. CDR3 nucleotides: TGTGCCAGCAGAATCCCCGGGACAGGCTACGAGCAGTACTTC.

This rearrangement joins TRBV9 to TRBJ2-3; 14 bases line up with TRBD2. V was pared by 3 bases and J by 3 bases, with 9 bases of the junction left unmatched. The CDR3 is made up of 18 amino acids. CDR1 is SGDLS, CDR2 YYNGEE, per germline. CDR3 DNA: TGTGCCAGCAGCGGACTAGCGGGGGGGCCCAGTAGAACAGATACGCAGTATTTT. Translation: CASSGLAGGPSRTDTQYF.

The rearrangement links TRBV18 to TRBJ2-1; 9 bases match TRBD1. The length of the CDR3 is 16 residues. V was pared by 0 bases and J by 3 bases, with 3 bases of the junction left unmatched. Germline V CDR1 and CDR2: KGHSH, LQKENI. CDR3 DNA sequence: TGTGCCAGCTCACCACCGGACAGGGGATACTACAATGAGCAGTTCTTC. Translating gives CASSPPDRGYYNEQFF. Full variable domain (remainder filled in from reference TRBV18 and TRBJ2-1): NAGVMQNPRHLVRRRGQEARLRCSPMKGHSHVYWYRQLPEEGLKFMVYLQKENIIDESGMPKERFSAEFPKEGPSILRIQQVVRGDSAAYFCASSPPDRGYYNEQFFGPGTRLTVL.

This chain uses TRBV7-2 with TRBJ1-6; D not resolved. The ends were cut back, 5 bases at V and 9 bases at J, with 17 bases in the middle. There are 15 residues in the CDR3. Germline loops: CDR1 SGHTA, CDR2 FQGNSA. The CDR3 DNA follows: TGTGCCAGCAGCCGTCGGACCGGGGTAACTTCACCCCTCCACTTT. Amino acids: CASSRRTGVTSPLHF.

The DNA of the CDR3 is TGCAGCGTTGTTTTGGGGCTTCAAGAGACCCAGTACTTC. Amino acids: CSVVLGLQETQYF. This chain links TRBV29-1 with TRBJ2-5, with D possibly being TRBD1 (5 bases). The V gene's germline CDR1 is SQVTM and CDR2 ANQGSEA. The V end was cut by 4 bases, the J end by 2 bases, with 11 bases between. The CDR3 is 13 amino acids.